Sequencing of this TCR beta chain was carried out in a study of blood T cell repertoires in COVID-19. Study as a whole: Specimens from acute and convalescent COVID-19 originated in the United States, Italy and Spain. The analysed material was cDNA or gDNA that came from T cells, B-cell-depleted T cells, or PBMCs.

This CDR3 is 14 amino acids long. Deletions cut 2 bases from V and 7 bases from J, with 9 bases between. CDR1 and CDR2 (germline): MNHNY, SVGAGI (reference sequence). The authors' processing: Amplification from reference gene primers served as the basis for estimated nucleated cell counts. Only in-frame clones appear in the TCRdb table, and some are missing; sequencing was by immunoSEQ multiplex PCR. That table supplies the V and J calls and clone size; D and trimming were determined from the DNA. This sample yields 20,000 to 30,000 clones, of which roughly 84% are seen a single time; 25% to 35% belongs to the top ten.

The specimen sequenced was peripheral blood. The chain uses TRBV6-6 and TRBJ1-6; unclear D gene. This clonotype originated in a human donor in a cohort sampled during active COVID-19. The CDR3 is CASSYEGGNSPLHF. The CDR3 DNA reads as TGTGCCAGCAGTTACGAGGGTGGGAATTCACCCCTCCACTTT.